The text below deals with one TCR beta chain. Its cognate antigen is unknown. TCRdb reanalysed the 5' RACE reads using MiXCR and keeps one entry per CDR3 protein. Among 800,000 to 900,000 distinct CDR3 sequences listed, about an eighth were seen once. This record belongs to a study of CD8 T cells in ankylosing spondylitis. Notes on the study in general: Seemingly distinctive of ankylosing spondylitis blood was a TCR beta motif formed by eight highly homologous variants.

The TCR originated in a male donor with ankylosing spondylitis. Sequencing was done on a sample of blood, either unsorted or a sorted T cell fraction (not recorded which).

The CDR3 DNA is TGCAGTGCCCCAGGCGGACAGGGCTCCTACGAGCAGTACTTC. Translation: CSAPGGQGSYEQYF. The rearrangement links TRBV20-1 to TRBJ2-7, with 8 bases matching TRBD1. The CDR3 is 14 residues long. CDR1 is DFQATT and CDR2 is SNEGSKA in the germline V gene (reference sequence). V lost 6 bases to trimming and J lost 0 bases; unmatched junction nucleotides: 7.